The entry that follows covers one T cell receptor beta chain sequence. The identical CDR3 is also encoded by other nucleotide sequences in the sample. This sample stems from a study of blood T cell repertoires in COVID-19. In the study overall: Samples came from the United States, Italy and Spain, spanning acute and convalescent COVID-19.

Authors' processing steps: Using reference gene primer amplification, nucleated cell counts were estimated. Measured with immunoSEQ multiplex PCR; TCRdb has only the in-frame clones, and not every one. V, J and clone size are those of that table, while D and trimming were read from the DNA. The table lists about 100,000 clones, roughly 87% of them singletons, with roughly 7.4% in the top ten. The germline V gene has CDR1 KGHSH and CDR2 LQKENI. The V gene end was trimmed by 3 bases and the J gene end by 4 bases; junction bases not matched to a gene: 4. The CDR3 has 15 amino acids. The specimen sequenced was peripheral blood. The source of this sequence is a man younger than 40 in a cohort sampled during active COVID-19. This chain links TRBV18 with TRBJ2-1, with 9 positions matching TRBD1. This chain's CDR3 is CASSPGTGSYNEQFF. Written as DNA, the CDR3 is TGTGCCAGCTCACCGGGGACAGGGAGTTACAATGAGCAGTTCTTC.